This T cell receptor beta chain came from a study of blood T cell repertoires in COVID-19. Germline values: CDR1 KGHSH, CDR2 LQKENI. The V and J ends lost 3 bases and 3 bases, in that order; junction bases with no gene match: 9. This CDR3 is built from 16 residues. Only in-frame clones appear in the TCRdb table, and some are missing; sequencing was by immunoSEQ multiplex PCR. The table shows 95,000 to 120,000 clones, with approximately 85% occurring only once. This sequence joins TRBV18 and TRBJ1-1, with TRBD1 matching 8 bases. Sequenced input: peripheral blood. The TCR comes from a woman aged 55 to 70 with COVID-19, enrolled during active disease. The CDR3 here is CASSPNQDREDTEAFF. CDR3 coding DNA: TGTGCCAGCTCACCTAACCAGGACAGGGAGGACACTGAAGCTTTCTTT.